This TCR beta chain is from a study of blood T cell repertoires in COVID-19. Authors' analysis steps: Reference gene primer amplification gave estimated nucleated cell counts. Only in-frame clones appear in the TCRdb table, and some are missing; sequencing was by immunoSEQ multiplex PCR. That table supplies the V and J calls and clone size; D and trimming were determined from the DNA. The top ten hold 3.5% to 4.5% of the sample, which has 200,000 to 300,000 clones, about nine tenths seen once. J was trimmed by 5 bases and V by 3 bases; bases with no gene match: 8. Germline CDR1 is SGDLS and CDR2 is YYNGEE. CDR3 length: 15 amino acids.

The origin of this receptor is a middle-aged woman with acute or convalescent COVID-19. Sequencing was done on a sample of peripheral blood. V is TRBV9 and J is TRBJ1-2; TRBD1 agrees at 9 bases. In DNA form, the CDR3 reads TGTGCCAGCAGCGCGACAGGGGGAGTGTATTATGGCTACACCTTC. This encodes CASSATGGVYYGYTF.